This T cell receptor beta chain was profiled in a study of T-cell reconstitution after alpha-beta-depleted transplantation in children. Deletions cut 4 bases from V and 0 bases from J, with 12 bases between. This CDR3 is built from 15 residues. Germline values: CDR1 SEHNR, CDR2 FQNEAQ (reference sequence). As it was prepared, the TCRbeta library received unique molecular identifiers. One entry per CDR3 protein, called by TCRdb with MiXCR from the PCR reads. Altogether about 440,000 distinct CDR3 sequences are present, 43% being singletons, with the ten largest covering 27%. This receptor was identified in a girl aged 2-10 years with aplastic anemia, due to receive a stem cell transplant. The chain employs TRBV7-9 and TRBJ2-5; D may match TRBD1 or TRBD2 (5 bases each). Sequences were derived from PBMCs, sampled before TCRalphabeta/CD19-depleted stem cell transplant. The CDR3: CASSWGYRDQETQYF. The CDR3 DNA follows: TGTGCCAGCAGCTGGGGGTACCGGGACCAAGAGACCCAGTACTTC. The complete variable domain, with remaining parts taken from reference TRBV7-9 and TRBJ2-5, reads DTGVSQNPRHKITKRGQNVTFRCDPISEHNRLYWYRQTLGQGPEFLTYFQNEAQLEKSRLLSDRFSAERPKGSFSTLEIQRTEQGDSAMYLCASSWGYRDQETQYFGPGTRLLVL.